The source of this T cell receptor beta chain is a study of neoadjuvant anti-PD-1 for oral cavity cancer. Overall study: Nivolumab at 3 mg/kg was mostly given biweekly, three to four doses, pre-surgery. Study outcomes and limitations: Each response group had just a few patients in TCR analyses. Treg/Th17 ratio rose with pretreatment blood and fell with post-treatment tumor TCRbeta clonality.

Stated time point: after neoadjuvant nivolumab, at surgical resection. These oral cavity squamous cell carcinomas were HPV-negative and locally advanced. As regards this clone: The antigen is undetermined.

Data came from immunoSEQ multiplex PCR; TCRdb stores just in-frame clones and leaves some out. The sample carries about 23,000 clones, more than 35% recorded once. Sequences were derived from tumor tissue, sampled after nivolumab (anti-PD-1) treatment. The TCR comes from a person between 40 and 85 years old with oral cavity squamous cell carcinoma.

DNA for the CDR3: TGTGCCAGCAGCCAAGATCTTAGTTTGGAGACCCAGTACTTC. Translating gives CASSQDLSLETQYF. This chain uses TRBV4-2 with TRBJ2-5; unclear D gene. In germline, CDR1 is LGHNA, CDR2 YNFKEQ. The CDR3 sequence is 14 residues long. Trimming left V 0 bases short and J 5 bases short, with 10 bases between.